The present TCR beta chain was sequenced within a study of naive and memory T cell subsets. Overall study results and limits: From naive to CM, EM and EMRA, diversity decreased and Gini increased.

Note on this clonotype: The target antigen is unknown.

Separate alpha and beta amplification began at the second PCR step. Cells stained for CD3, CD4, CD8, CD45RA and CD27 were sorted into four subsets. The CDR3 runs 18 residues. Germline loops: CDR1 LNHDA, CDR2 SQIVND (reference sequence). With 9 bases removed from V and 2 bases from J, the gap between germline ends came to 28 bases. The beta constant-region primer was an equimolar mix of two oligonucleotides covering TRBC1 and TRBC2. Nested alpha and beta constant-region primers with the SP2 primer drove four PCR rounds on ligated cDNA. A 12-nucleotide UMI and the SP2 primer were added to the cDNA 3' end by oligonucleotide ligation. MiXCR, applied by TCRdb to the UMI-ligation and nested PCR reads, yields one record per CDR3 protein. The sample consists of 8,800 or so distinct CDR3 sequences, 25% to 35% of them appearing once.

This TCR was recovered from a human donor in good health. Input material: CD8+ TEMRA cells from blood. Subset specified: effector memory re-expressing CD45RA, CD45RA+ CD27-. This sequence joins TRBV19 and TRBJ2-5; D possibly corresponds to TRBD2 (5 bases). The CDR3 loop reads CARTGSWQDQSPQETQYF. CDR3 coding DNA: TGTGCCAGGACGGGATCTTGGCAGGACCAGTCCCCACAAGAGACCCAGTACTTC.